This record concerns one TCR beta chain sequence. The antigen remains undetermined. These data belong to a study of beta chain features in type 1 diabetes. Study conclusions and caveats: For Type 1 diabetes patients, all four CD4+ subsets carried TCRB CDR3s that were moderately but significantly shorter.

Reverse transcription of all isolated RNA meant that expressed TCRB transcripts were sequenced. Profiled with immunoSEQ multiplex PCR; TCRdb holds only in-frame clones, not every one. The sample gives 500,000 to 800,000 clones, roughly an eighth of which show up once; around 0.12% is in the top ten. V was pared by 6 bases and J by 3 bases, with 6 bases of the junction left unmatched. Germline CDR1 MDHEN, CDR2 SYDVKM. CDR3 length equals 15 residues. The sequenced material came from naive CD4+ T cells from blood. V usage is TRBV28 and J usage is TRBJ2-3, with TRBD2 matching over 10 bases. This TCR was sampled from a man in his thirties or forties with type 1 diabetes. The CDR3 sequence is CASSPAGGPTDTQYF. The CDR3 bases are TGTGCCAGCAGCCCAGCGGGGGGGCCTACAGATACGCAGTATTTT.